The present TCR beta chain was sequenced within a study of cytomegalovirus exposure and HLA in healthy donors. This CDR3 region has 13 residues. Trimming took 7 bases from V and 3 from J; bases not matched to a gene: 5. The germline CDR1 and CDR2 sequences are MNHEY and SVGAGI. PCR employed 60 Vbeta and 13 Jbeta primers. This table comes from immunoSEQ multiplex PCR, and its TCRdb copy is limited to in-frame clones, with some not included. This sample yields over 100,000 clones, of which about 80% are seen a single time; about 5.4% belongs to the top ten. The J gene is TRBJ1-2, the V gene TRBV6-5; 7 nucleotides line up with TRBD1. Sequencing used PBMCs. This sequence originates from a woman aged 18-29 years in good health and CMV-seropositive. The CDR3 DNA follows: TGTGCCAGCAAAGCCGACAGGGACTATGGCTACACCTTC. This encodes CASKADRDYGYTF.